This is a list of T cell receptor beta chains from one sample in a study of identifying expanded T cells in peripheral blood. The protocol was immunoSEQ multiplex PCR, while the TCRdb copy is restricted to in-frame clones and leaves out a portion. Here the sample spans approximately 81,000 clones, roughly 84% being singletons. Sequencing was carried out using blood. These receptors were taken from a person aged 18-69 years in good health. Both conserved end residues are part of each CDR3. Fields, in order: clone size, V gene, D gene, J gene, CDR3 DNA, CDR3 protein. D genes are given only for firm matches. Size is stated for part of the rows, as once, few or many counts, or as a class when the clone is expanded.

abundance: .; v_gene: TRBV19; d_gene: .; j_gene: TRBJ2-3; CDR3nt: TGTGCCAGTATGGCAGGGTCAACAGATACGCAGTATTTT; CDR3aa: CASMAGSTDTQYF
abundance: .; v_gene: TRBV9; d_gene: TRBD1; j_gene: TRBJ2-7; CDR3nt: TGTGCCAGCAGCGAAGGGGGCCACTACGAGCAGTACTTC; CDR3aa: CASSEGGHYEQYF
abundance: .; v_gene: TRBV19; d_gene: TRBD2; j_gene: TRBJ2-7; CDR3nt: TGTGCCAGTAGTACGCAAGGACTAGGCTCCTACGAGCAGTACTTC; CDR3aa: CASSTQGLGSYEQYF
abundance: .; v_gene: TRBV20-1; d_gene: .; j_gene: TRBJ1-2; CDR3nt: TGCAGTGCCGATAGGAAGGGAGGCTACACCTTC; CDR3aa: CSADRKGGYTF
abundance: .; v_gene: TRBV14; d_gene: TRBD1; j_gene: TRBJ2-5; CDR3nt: TGTGCCAGCAGCCCCCTGACAGGGACCAGAGAGACCCAGTACTTC; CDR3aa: CASSPLTGTRETQYF
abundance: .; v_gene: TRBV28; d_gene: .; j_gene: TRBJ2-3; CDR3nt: TGTGCCAGCATTTGGGGTGCGGGAGATACGCAGTATTTT; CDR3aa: CASIWGAGDTQYF
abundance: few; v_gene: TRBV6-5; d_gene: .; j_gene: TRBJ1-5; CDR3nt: TGTGCCAGCAGTTACTCGAAGCAGGGGAATCAGCCCCAGCATTTT; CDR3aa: CASSYSKQGNQPQHF
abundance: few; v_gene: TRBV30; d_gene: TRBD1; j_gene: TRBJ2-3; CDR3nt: TGTGCCTGGAGTACGTCCGGGACAGGGGATCTCCTGAGCACAGATACGCAGTATTTT; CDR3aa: CAWSTSGTGDLLSTDTQYF
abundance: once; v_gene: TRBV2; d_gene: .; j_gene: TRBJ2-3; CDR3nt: TGTGCCAGCAGTGAAGGAGGGGCAGAGGCAGATACGCAGTATTTT; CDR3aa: CASSEGGAEADTQYF
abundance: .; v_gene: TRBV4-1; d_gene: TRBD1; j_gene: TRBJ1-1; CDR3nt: TGCGCCAGCAGTCCCGAACCCGTGACAGGGATGAACACTGAAGCTTTCTTT; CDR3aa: CASSPEPVTGMNTEAFF
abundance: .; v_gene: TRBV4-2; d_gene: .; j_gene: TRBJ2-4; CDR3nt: TGTGCCAGCAGCCAAGCTGGGGAAGGGAACATTCAGTACTTC; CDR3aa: CASSQAGEGNIQYF
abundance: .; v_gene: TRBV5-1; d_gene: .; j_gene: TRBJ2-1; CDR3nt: TGCGCCAGCAGCTTAACCGGACCGGGCATATTCTTC; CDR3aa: CASSLTGPGIFF
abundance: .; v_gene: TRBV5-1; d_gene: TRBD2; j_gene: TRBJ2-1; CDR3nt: TGCGCCAGCAGCCGGACTAGCGGGAGCAACAATGAGCAGTTCTTC; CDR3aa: CASSRTSGSNNEQFF
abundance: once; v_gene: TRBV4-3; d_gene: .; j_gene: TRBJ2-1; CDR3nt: TGCGCCAGCAGCCAAGTCGGGGGCTCCTACAATGAGCAGTTCTTC; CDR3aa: CASSQVGGSYNEQFF
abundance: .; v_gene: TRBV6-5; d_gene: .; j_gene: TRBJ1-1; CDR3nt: TGTGCCAGCAGTTACGGACGGAACACTGAAGCTTTCTTT; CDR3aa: CASSYGRNTEAFF
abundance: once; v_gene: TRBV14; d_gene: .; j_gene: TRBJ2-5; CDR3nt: TGTGCCAGCAGCCAAGAGCAGGGGCAAGAGACCCAGTACTTC; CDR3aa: CASSQEQGQETQYF
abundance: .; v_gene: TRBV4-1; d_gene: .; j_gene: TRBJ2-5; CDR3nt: TGCGCCAGCAGCCAAGACGGCCGGACGCTTCGGACCCAGTACTTC; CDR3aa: CASSQDGRTLRTQYF
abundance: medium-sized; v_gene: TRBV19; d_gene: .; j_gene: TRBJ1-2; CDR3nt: TGTGCCAGTAGTATAGACTGGGGACGCTATGGCTACACCTTC; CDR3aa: CASSIDWGRYGYTF
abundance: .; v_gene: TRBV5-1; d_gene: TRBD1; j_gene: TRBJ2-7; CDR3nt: TGCGCCAGCAGCTTGGGGGTGACAGGGACCTACGAGCAGTACTTC; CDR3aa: CASSLGVTGTYEQYF
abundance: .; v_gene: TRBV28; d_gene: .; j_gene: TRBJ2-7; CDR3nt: TGTGCCAGCCAACTCGGAGTAGGGAGGGACACCTACGAGCAGTACTTC; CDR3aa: CASQLGVGRDTYEQYF
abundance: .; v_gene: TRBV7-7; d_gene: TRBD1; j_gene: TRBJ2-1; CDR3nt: TGTGCTAGCAAAGACAGGGGTGAGAACAATGAGCAGTTCTTC; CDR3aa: CASKDRGENNEQFF
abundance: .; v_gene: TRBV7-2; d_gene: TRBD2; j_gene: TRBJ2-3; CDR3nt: TGTGCCAGCAGGCAACGTAGCGGGAGGGCAGATACGCAGTATTTT; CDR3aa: CASRQRSGRADTQYF
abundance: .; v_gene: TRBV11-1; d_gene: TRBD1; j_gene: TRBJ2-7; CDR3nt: TGTGCCAGCAGCTCCGCGGGACAGGCCTTCTACGAGCAGTACTTC; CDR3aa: CASSSAGQAFYEQYF
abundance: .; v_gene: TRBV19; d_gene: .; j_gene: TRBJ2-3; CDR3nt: TGTGCCAGTAGTGACCCGACAGGCCCCAGCACAGATACGCAGTATTTT; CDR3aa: CASSDPTGPSTDTQYF
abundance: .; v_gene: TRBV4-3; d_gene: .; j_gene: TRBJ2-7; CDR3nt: TGCGCCAGCAGCCAGACAGGGCGGGGAGTGTACGAGCAGTACTTC; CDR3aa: CASSQTGRGVYEQYF
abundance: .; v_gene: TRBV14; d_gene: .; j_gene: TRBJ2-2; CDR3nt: TGTGCCAGCAGCCAATTCGTTCCCGGGGAGCTGTTTTTT; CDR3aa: CASSQFVPGELFF
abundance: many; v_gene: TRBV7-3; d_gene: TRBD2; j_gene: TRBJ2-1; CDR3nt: TGTGCCAGTGGGACTAGCGGGAATGAGCAGTTCTTC; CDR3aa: CASGTSGNEQFF
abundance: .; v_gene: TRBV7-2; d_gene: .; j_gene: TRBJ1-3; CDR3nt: TGTGCCAGCAGCACCCTGAACACCATATATTTT; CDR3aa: CASSTLNTIYF
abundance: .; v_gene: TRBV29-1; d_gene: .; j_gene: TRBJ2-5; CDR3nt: TGCAGCGTTGCACAGGTAGCGGCAGAGACCCAGTACTTC; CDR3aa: CSVAQVAAETQYF
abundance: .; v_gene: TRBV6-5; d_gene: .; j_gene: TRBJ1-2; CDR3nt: TGTGCCAGCAGTTCCGTTAGTCTAGTTAACTATGGCTACACCTTC; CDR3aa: CASSSVSLVNYGYTF
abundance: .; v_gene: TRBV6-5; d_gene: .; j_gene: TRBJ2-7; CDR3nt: TGTGCCAGCAGTTACCAACAGGAAAACGAGCAGTACTTC; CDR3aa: CASSYQQENEQYF
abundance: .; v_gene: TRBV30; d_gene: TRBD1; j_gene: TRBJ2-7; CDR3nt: TGTGCCTGGCTCCCAGGGGGTTCCCCCCACGAGCAGTACTTC; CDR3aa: CAWLPGGSPHEQYF
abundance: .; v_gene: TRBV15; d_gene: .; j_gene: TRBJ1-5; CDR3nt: TGTGCCACCAGCAGAGGAGAGGGCAATCAGCCCCAGCATTTT; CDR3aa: CATSRGEGNQPQHF
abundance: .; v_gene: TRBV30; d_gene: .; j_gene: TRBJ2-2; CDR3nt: TGTGCCTGGGGGAGGAAAATGAACACCGGGGAGCTGTTTTTT; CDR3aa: CAWGRKMNTGELFF
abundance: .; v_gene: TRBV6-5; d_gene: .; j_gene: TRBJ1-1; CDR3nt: TGTGCCAGCTCGGGGGGGCAGAACACTGAAGCTTTCTTT; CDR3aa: CASSGGQNTEAFF
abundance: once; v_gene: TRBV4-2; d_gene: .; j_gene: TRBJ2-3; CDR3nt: TGTGCCAGCAGCCAAGAACTAGCTGGCACAGATACGCAGTATTTT; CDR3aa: CASSQELAGTDTQYF
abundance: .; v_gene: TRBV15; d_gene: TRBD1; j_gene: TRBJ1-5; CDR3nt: TGTGCCACCAGCAGAACAGGGGGCAGCGGTCAGCCCCAGCATTTT; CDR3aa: CATSRTGGSGQPQHF
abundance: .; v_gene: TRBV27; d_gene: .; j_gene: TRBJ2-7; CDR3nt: TGTGCCAGCAGTTATGGCCCCCCACTAGGGCGGGAAATCCTCTACGAGCAGTACTTC; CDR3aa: CASSYGPPLGREILYEQYF
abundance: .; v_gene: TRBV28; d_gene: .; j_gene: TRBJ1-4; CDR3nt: TGTGCCAGCAGTTTATTCCTGACGGTTTCTAATGAAAAACTGTTTTTT; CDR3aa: CASSLFLTVSNEKLFF
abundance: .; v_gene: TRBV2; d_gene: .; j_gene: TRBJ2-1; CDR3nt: TGTGCCAGCAGTGAGCGCCCGGCCGCGCGGAATGAGCAGTTCTTC; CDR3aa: CASSERPAARNEQFF
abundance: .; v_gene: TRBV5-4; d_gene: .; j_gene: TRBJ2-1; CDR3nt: TGTGCCAGCAGCTCAACCGCAACCTCCTACAATGAGCAGTTCTTC; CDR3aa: CASSSTATSYNEQFF
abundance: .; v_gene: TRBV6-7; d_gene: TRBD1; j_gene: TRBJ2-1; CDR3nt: TGTGCCAGCAGTCTACAGGGGATTTCCTACAATGAGCAGTTCTTC; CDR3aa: CASSLQGISYNEQFF
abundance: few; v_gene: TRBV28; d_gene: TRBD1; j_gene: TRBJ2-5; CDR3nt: TGTGCCAGCAGTTCGCCGTACTCAAGAGGGACAGGGCTTAGAGAGACCCAGTACTTC; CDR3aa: CASSSPYSRGTGLRETQYF
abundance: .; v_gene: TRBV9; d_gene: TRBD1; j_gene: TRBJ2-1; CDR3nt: TGTGCCAGCAGCGTAGGGGACAGGGGATTCGCTGTGAATGAGCAGTTCTTC; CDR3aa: CASSVGDRGFAVNEQFF
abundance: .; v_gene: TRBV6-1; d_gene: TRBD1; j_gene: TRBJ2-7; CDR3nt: TGTGCCAGCAGTGCTGGGACAGGGGGTCTATATGAGCAGTACTTC; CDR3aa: CASSAGTGGLYEQYF
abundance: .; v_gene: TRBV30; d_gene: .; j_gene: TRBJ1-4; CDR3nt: TGTGCCTGTATGAAGACAGTCCTTCGTGAAAAACTGTTTTTT; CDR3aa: CACMKTVLREKLFF
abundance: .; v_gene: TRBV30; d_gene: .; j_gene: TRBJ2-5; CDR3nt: TGTGCCTGGACCTGGACAGATCTCAGGGAGACCCAGTACTTC; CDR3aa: CAWTWTDLRETQYF
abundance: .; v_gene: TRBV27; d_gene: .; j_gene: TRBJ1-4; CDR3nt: TGTGCCAGCAGTTTCGGCATAACTAATGAAAAACTGTTTTTT; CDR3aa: CASSFGITNEKLFF
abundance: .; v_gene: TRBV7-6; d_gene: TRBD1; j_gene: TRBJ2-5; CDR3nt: TGTGCCAGCAGCCCCGAGTTGACAGGGGGCAGGGAGACCCAGTACTTC; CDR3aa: CASSPELTGGRETQYF
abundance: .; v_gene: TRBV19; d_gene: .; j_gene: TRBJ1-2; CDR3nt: TGTGCCAGTAACGCAAAGTTACCCGACTATGGCTACACCTTC; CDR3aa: CASNAKLPDYGYTF
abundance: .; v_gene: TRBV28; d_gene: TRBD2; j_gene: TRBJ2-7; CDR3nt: TGTGCCAGCAGTTTATACGGGGGGGTCTACGAGCAGTACTTC; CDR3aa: CASSLYGGVYEQYF
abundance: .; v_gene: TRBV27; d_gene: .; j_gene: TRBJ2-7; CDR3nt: TGTGCCAGCAGAACAGGGACCGAGCAGTACTTC; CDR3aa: CASRTGTEQYF